A single sample is the source of the 6 T cell receptor beta chains below, sequenced in a study of blood T cell repertoires in COVID-19. Measured with immunoSEQ multiplex PCR; TCRdb has only the in-frame clones, and not every one. Of approximately 670,000 clones in the sample, 85% to 90% were seen once. The specimen sequenced was peripheral blood. The receptors were gathered from a woman in her late teens or twenties with acute or convalescent COVID-19.

The rearrangement joins TRBV2 to TRBJ2-5; D possibly corresponds to TRBD2 (7 bases). The germline V gene has CDR1 SNHLY and CDR2 FYNNEI. The CDR3 totals 15 residues. Trimming cost V 4 bases and J 4 bases, with 16 bases left between them. CDR3: CASSGLRGLGETQYF. The CDR3 coding sequence is TGTGCCAGCAGTGGGTTGCGGGGGCTGGGAGAGACCCAGTACTTC.

The CDR3 nucleotides read TGTGCCAGCACCAGGGGGACTGAAGCTTTCTTT. This encodes CASTRGTEAFF. The gene calls are TRBV14 and TRBJ1-1; 7 positions agree with TRBD1. With V trimmed by 7 bases and J by 5 bases, 1 base remained unmatched. The germline gives CDR1 SGHDN, CDR2 FVKESK. The CDR3 totals 11 residues.

This clone has just a few counts. This sequence joins TRBV30 and TRBJ1-6, with 9 bases lining up with TRBD1. Germline assignment: CDR1 GTSNPN and CDR2 SVGIG (reference sequence). The CDR3 has 15 amino acids. V trimming: 6 bases; J trimming: 6 bases; junction bases outside the gene matches: 9. CDR3 in DNA: TGTGCCTGCAATACAGGGGGCCCCCCTAATTCACCCCTCCACTTT. This encodes CACNTGGPPNSPLHF. The whole variable domain, filled in from reference TRBV30 and TRBJ1-6, reads SQTIHQWPATLVQPVGSPLSLECTVEGTSNPNLYWYRQAAGRGLQLLFYSVGIGQISSEVPQNLSASRPQDRQFILSSKKLLLSDSGFYLCACNTGGPPNSPLHFGNGTRLTVT.

The V gene is TRBV7-3, the J gene TRBJ2-5; D unclear. Germline CDR1 reads SGHTA; CDR2 reads FQGTGA. The V and J ends lost 5 bases and 1 base respectively, with 8 bases between them. The CDR3 is made up of 13 amino acids. CDR3 sequence (DNA): TGTGCCAGCAGCCCTGGCAGCCAAGAGACCCAGTACTTC. Translated, it gives CASSPGSQETQYF.

This rearrangement joins TRBV6-2 or TRBV6-3 to TRBJ1-2; D gene ambiguous. The germline V and J ends were trimmed by 2 bases and 10 bases, with 11 bases remaining between them. CDR3 length: 12 residues. Germline CDR1 MNHEY, CDR2 SVGEGT. CDR3 amino acids: CASSYPRPDYTF. The CDR3 DNA follows: TGTGCCAGCAGTTACCCCAGGCCAGACTACACCTTC.

To note about this clone: The sample contains more than one DNA sequence encoding this CDR3. V is TRBV19 and J is TRBJ2-7; 8 bases match TRBD1. Trimming removed 3 bases from V and 2 bases from J; junction bases left unmatched: 3. The CDR3 runs to 14 residues. The germline V gene has CDR1 LNHDA and CDR2 SQIVND (reference sequence). The CDR3 reads CASSIGTGAYEQYF. The CDR3 bases are TGTGCCAGTAGTATTGGGACAGGAGCCTACGAGCAGTACTTC.